This TCR beta chain was captured in a study of cytomegalovirus exposure and HLA in healthy donors. As for this clone: Its specificity is not known.

Healthy donors of bone marrow made up the group. The V end was cut by 7 bases, the J end by 3 bases, with 12 bases between. Germline-derived CDR1 and CDR2 are MRHNA and SNTAGT. The CDR3 runs 14 residues. Findings of the study overall: Researchers catalogued roughly 150 TCR beta chains as cytomegalovirus-associated. Later genetic work tied a missense DCLRE1C variant to beta-chain V and J trimming.

Vbeta (60) and Jbeta (13) primers were used in the PCR. The protocol was immunoSEQ multiplex PCR, while the TCRdb copy is restricted to in-frame clones and leaves out a portion. The sample records about 82,000 clones, about 74% being singletons. Input material: PBMCs. The clonotype was recovered from a woman between 45 and 65 years old in good health and CMV-seropositive. The rearrangement links TRBV6-4 to TRBJ2-2, with D maybe TRBD2 (6 bases). The CDR3 nucleotides read TGTGCCAGCACCTCGGGAGAGGACACCGGGGAGCTGTTTTTT. It yields the protein CASTSGEDTGELFF.